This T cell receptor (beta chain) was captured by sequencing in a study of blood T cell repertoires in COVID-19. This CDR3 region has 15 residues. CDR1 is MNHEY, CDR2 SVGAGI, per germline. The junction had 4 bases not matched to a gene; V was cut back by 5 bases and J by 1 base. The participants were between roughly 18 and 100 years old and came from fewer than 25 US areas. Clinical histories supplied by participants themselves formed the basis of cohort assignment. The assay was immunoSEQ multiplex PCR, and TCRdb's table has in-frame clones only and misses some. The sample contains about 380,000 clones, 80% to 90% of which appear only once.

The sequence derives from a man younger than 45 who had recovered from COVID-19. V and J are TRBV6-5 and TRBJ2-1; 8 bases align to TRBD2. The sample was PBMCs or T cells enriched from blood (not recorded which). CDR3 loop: CASSIAGSSYNEQFF. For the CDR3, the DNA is TGTGCCAGCAGTATAGCGGGGTCTTCCTACAATGAGCAGTTCTTC.